Following are 23 T cell receptor beta chains from one sample sequenced in a study of T cells after yellow fever vaccination. TCRdb fed the 5' RACE reads into MiXCR, producing one record per CDR3 protein. The data contain approximately 340,000 distinct CDR3 sequences, 8.7% of them singletons. The sequencing used PBMCs, collected on the day of the first yellow fever vaccination. These receptors came from a young man who received the YFV17D yellow fever vaccine.

The chain has TRBV5-4 and TRBJ2-7, with TRBD1 matching over 9 bases. Per the germline V gene, CDR1 is SGHNT and CDR2 is YYREEE (reference sequence). The junction had 8 bases not matched to a gene; V was cut back by 5 bases and J by 5 bases. The CDR3 has 14 amino acids. CDR3 DNA sequence: TGTGCCAGCAGTCAAACAGGGGGCAAGGACGAGCAGTACTTC. Translation gives CASSQTGGKDEQYF.

The table lists this clonotype with a few counts. The V call is TRBV4-3, the J call TRBJ2-2; no clear D. V was clipped by 0 bases and J by 7 bases, with 18 bases between them. There are 17 residues in the CDR3. Germline V CDR1 and CDR2: LGHNA, YSLEER. Here the CDR3 reads CASSQEEPARPGGELFF. CDR3 sequence (DNA): TGCGCCAGCAGCCAAGAAGAGCCGGCCCGTCCGGGCGGGGAGCTGTTTTTT.

The CDR3 bases are TGCGCCAGCAGCAAGGACGTGAGCTCCTATAATTCACCCCTCCACTTT. Translation: CASSKDVSSYNSPLHF. The chain employs TRBV5-1 and TRBJ1-6; D gene ambiguous. From germline, CDR1 is SGHRS and CDR2 YFSETQ. V dropped 4 bases and J dropped 0 bases, with 11 bases sitting between them. The CDR3 sequence is 16 residues long.

J is TRBJ2-3 and V is TRBV20-1, with 7 bases matching TRBD1. Per germline, CDR1 DFQATT and CDR2 SNEGSKA (reference sequence). The CDR3 covers 14 residues. V lost 5 bases, J lost 3 bases, and 8 bases stayed unmatched. CDR3 protein: CSARRQGVTDTQYF. In DNA form, the CDR3 reads TGCAGTGCTCGCAGACAGGGTGTGACAGATACGCAGTATTTT.

This clonotype was counted many times. The chain carries TRBV6-5 and TRBJ2-3, with D perhaps matching TRBD1 or TRBD2 (6 bases each). This CDR3 is built from 15 residues. Germline CDR1 reads MNHEY; CDR2 reads SVGAGI. The V end was cut by 4 bases, the J end by 0 bases, with 11 bases between. The CDR3 sequence: CASSSRGTSTDTQYF. The CDR3 region has the DNA TGTGCCAGCAGTTCGAGGGGGACTAGCACAGATACGCAGTATTTT.

This clonotype occurred a few times. This chain connects TRBV7-3 to TRBJ2-1; possible D gene TRBD1, 6 bases. Trimming cost V 2 bases and J 7 bases, with 15 bases left between them. The CDR3 covers 15 residues. CDR1 is SGHTA and CDR2 is FQGTGA in the germline V gene. The CDR3 bases are TGTGCCAGCAGCTTACAGGGGAACGGTAATAATGAGCAGTTCTTC. This sequence encodes CASSLQGNGNNEQFF.

This chain uses TRBV7-2 with TRBJ1-2, with no clear D. V lost 7 bases and J 6 bases, leaving 15 bases between the germline ends. This CDR3 comprises 13 residues. Germline CDR1 SGHTA, CDR2 FQGNSA. The CDR3 loop is CASNNGVGNGYTF. In DNA, the CDR3 is TGTGCCAGCAACAACGGGGTGGGGAATGGCTACACCTTC.

The rearrangement uses TRBV5-5 and TRBJ2-7, with 7 bases fitting TRBD1. Germline V gene data show CDR1 as SGHKS and CDR2 as YYEKEE (reference sequence). The CDR3 loop spans 13 amino acids. V gave up 4 bases and J gave up 2 bases; unmatched junction bases: 3. The CDR3 loop reads CASSRDRTYEQYF. CDR3 nucleotide sequence: TGTGCCAGCAGCCGGGACAGAACCTACGAGCAGTACTTC.

The rearrangement uses TRBV5-1 and TRBJ2-5; possibly TRBD1 for D (5 bases). Trimming took 4 bases from V and 5 from J, leaving 18 bases between them. The CDR3 runs to 15 residues. CDR1 is SGHRS and CDR2 is YFSETQ in the germline V gene. The CDR3, as DNA: TGCGCCAGCAGCAACGCCCAGGGAACCCGGGAGACCCAGTACTTC. Translated: CASSNAQGTRETQYF.

This clonotype has just a few counts. V and J are TRBV5-1 and TRBJ2-3, with D unclear. The CDR3 totals 15 residues. Trimming stripped 0 bases from V and 5 bases from J, with 13 bases between. Per germline, CDR1 SGHRS and CDR2 YFSETQ. The CDR3 DNA follows: TGCGCCAGCAGCTTGGGGGCTAGTACGATAGATACGCAGTATTTT. Its translation: CASSLGASTIDTQYF.

This clonotype was counted ten times or more. One end of the junction varies from germline; a read error may be responsible. This chain uses TRBV5-1 with TRBJ2-1; a possible D gene is TRBD2 (7 bases). The CDR3 has 16 amino acids. Germline CDR1 SGHRS, CDR2 YFSETQ. CDR3 DNA: TGCGCCAGCAGGTTGGAAGGGGGGGCTGGTTACAATGAGCAGTTCTTC. Its protein product is CASRLEGGAGYNEQFF.

This clonotype came up many times. V and J are TRBV9 and TRBJ2-3; 10 bases are a match to TRBD2. The CDR3 covers 17 residues. Germline CDR1 and CDR2: SGDLS and YYNGEE. J lost 0 bases, V lost 0 bases, and 4 bases had no gene match. The DNA for the CDR3 is TGTGCCAGCAGCGTAGGACTAGCGGGTGGGAGCACAGATACGCAGTATTTT. As protein: CASSVGLAGGSTDTQYF. Full variable domain (remainder filled in from reference TRBV9 and TRBJ2-3): DSGVTQTPKHLITATGQRVTLRCSPRSGDLSVYWYQQSLDQGLQFLIQYYNGEERAKGNILERFSAQQFPDLHSELNLSSLELGDSALYFCASSVGLAGGSTDTQYFGPGTRLTVL.

The DNA of the CDR3 is TGTGCCAGCAGCTCCCGGAGGTACGGACCGAATCAGCCCCAGCATTTT. Amino acid sequence: CASSSRRYGPNQPQHF. The chain links TRBV7-8 to TRBJ1-5; no clear D gene. The germline gives CDR1 SGHVS, CDR2 FQNEAQ. Deletions cut 4 bases from V and 4 bases from J, with 17 bases between. The CDR3 runs 16 residues. Complete variable domain (other parts from reference TRBV7-8 and TRBJ1-5): GAGVSQSPRYKVAKRGQDVALRCDPISGHVSLFWYQQALGQGPEFLTYFQNEAQLDKSGLPSDRFFAERPEGSVSTLKIQRTQQEDSAVYLCASSSRRYGPNQPQHFGDGTRLSIL.

The chain combines TRBV5-1 with TRBJ1-2; 9 bases agree with TRBD1. Trimming at V came to 3 bases and at J to 4 bases, leaving 10 bases not matched to a gene. Germline values: CDR1 SGHRS, CDR2 YFSETQ. CDR3 length: 16 residues. CDR3 region: CASSSLQGALFYGYTF. In nucleotides, the CDR3 is TGCGCCAGCAGCTCCCTACAGGGGGCCTTGTTCTATGGCTACACCTTC.

This clonotype was counted between two and nine times. The chain combines TRBV20-1 with TRBJ1-1; no clear D gene. Germline V lookup: CDR1 DFQATT, CDR2 SNEGSKA (reference sequence). V was clipped by 7 bases and J by 3 bases, with 12 bases between them. The CDR3 contains 12 residues. CDR3 in amino acids: CSVPRRDTEAFF. CDR3 sequence (DNA): TGCAGTGTCCCAAGGCGGGACACTGAAGCTTTCTTT.

This clonotype has more than one count but fewer than ten. The chain combines TRBV5-1 with TRBJ2-4; D assignment may be TRBD1 or TRBD2 (5 bases each). V lost 4 bases and J 3 bases, leaving 29 bases between the germline ends. Germline V gene data show CDR1 as SGHRS and CDR2 as YFSETQ. The CDR3 covers 20 residues. Here the CDR3 DNA reads TGCGCCAGCAGCCAGGGCTTTAGGGAGACGACCGCCGAGGTCAAAAACATTCAGTACTTC. This translates into CASSQGFRETTAEVKNIQYF.

This clonotype has just a few counts. The chain couples TRBV6-5 to TRBJ1-6; the D gene is possibly TRBD1 (5 bases). Germline V CDR1 and CDR2: MNHEY, SVGAGI. The length of the CDR3 is 16 residues. Trimming left V 2 bases short and J 7 bases short, with 15 bases between. The CDR3: CASSYQGAARNSPLHF. CDR3 DNA sequence: TGTGCCAGCAGTTACCAGGGCGCAGCCCGGAATTCACCCCTCCACTTT.

The chain links TRBV7-8 to TRBJ2-2; D call uncertain. The germline gives CDR1 SGHVS, CDR2 FQNEAQ. The CDR3 is 17 residues long. The ends were cut back, 3 bases at V and 0 bases at J, with 14 bases in the middle. This CDR3 is CASSFAPERSNTGELFF. The CDR3 nucleotides read TGTGCCAGCAGCTTTGCCCCAGAGAGATCGAACACCGGGGAGCTGTTTTTT.

This chain links TRBV6-1 with TRBJ1-2; D perhaps matches TRBD1 (6 bases). The V end lost 10 bases, the J end lost 3 bases, and 15 bases lay between the germline ends. The CDR3 contains 13 residues. The germline gives CDR1 MNHNS, CDR2 SASEGT. The CDR3 nucleotides read TGTGCCACCACCTGGGGGGGCGACTATGGCTACACCTTC. It specifies CATTWGGDYGYTF.

This clonotype has at least ten counts. CDR3 DNA: TGTGCCAGCACCCTAGCGGGGACCCGTTTGAATGAGCAGTTCTTC. This codes for CASTLAGTRLNEQFF. This sequence joins TRBV12-3 or TRBV12-4 and TRBJ2-1, with 9 bases that match TRBD2. V was clipped by 7 bases and J by 7 bases; unmatched bases: 11. The CDR3 totals 15 residues.

The chain couples TRBV20-1 to TRBJ1-5, with D possibly TRBD1 on 6 matching bases. The germline gives CDR1 DFQATT, CDR2 SNEGSKA (reference sequence). CDR3 size: 14 residues. V dropped 6 bases and J dropped 6 bases, with 18 bases sitting between them. The CDR3 region has the DNA TGCAGTGCCCTCGCCGAGGGGGGGGGTCAGCCCCAGCATTTT. It yields the protein CSALAEGGGQPQHF.

This clonotype was detected only a few times. V usage is TRBV27 and J usage is TRBJ2-5; 13 bases are a match to TRBD2. V gave up 5 bases and J gave up 5 bases; unmatched junction bases: 8. Per the germline V gene, CDR1 is MNHEY and CDR2 is SMNVEV (reference sequence). The CDR3 has 16 amino acids. The CDR3 loop is CASSPIWTSGGETQYF. The CDR3 DNA reads TGTGCCAGCAGTCCAATTTGGACTAGCGGGGGCGAGACCCAGTACTTC.

This clonotype was observed a handful of times. The rearrangement uses TRBV9 and TRBJ1-1; no definite D call. Trimming pared 6 bases from V and 6 bases from J, leaving 9 bases between. This CDR3 contains 11 residues. Germline CDR1 is SGDLS and CDR2 is YYNGEE. As DNA, the CDR3 is TGTGCCAGCAAGAAGGGTCCTGAAGCTTTCTTT. This codes for CASKKGPEAFF.